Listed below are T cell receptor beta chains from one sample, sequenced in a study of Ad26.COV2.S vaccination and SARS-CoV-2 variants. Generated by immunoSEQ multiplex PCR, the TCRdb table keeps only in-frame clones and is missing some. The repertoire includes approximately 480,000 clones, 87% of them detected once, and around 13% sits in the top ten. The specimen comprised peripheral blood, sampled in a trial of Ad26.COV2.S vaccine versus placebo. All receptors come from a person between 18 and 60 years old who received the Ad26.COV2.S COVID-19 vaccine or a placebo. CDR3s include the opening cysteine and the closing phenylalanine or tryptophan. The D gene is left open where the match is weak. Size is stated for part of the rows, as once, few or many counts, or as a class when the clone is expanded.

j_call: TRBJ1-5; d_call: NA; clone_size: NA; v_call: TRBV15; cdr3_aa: CATSRDMNQPQHF; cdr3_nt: TGTGCCACCAGCAGAGATATGAATCAGCCCCAGCATTTT
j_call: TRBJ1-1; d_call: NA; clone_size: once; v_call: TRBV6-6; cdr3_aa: CASRPFDWNTEAFF; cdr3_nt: TGTGCCAGCAGACCCTTCGACTGGAACACTGAAGCTTTCTTT
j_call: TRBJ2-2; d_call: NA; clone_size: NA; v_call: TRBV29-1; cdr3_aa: CSVVLVESTGELFF; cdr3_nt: TGCAGCGTGGTCCTCGTGGAAAGTACCGGGGAGCTGTTTTTT
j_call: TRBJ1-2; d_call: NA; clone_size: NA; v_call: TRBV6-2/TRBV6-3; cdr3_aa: CASSYHLGRPGDGYTF; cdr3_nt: TGTGCCAGCAGTTATCATCTGGGACGCCCAGGAGATGGCTACACCTTC
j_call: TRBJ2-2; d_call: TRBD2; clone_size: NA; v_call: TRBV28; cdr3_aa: CASSPWGGDAGELFF; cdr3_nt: TGTGCCAGCAGTCCATGGGGAGGGGACGCCGGGGAGCTGTTTTTT
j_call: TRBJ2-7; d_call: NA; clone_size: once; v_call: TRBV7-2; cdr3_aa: CASSSGGSTYEQYF; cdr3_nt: TGTGCCAGCAGCTCCGGGGGATCGACCTACGAGCAGTACTTC
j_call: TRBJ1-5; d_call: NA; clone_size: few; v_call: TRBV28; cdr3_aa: CASRRGGGQPQHF; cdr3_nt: TGTGCCAGCAGAAGGGGGGGAGGGCAGCCCCAGCATTTT
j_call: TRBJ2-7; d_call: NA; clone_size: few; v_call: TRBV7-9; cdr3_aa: CASSLGLRAYEQYF; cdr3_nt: TGTGCCAGCAGCTTAGGATTGCGGGCCTACGAGCAGTACTTC
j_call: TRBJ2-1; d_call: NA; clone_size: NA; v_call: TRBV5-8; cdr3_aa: CASSSQRGEQFF; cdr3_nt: TGTGCCAGCAGCTCCCAGCGCGGCGAGCAGTTCTTC
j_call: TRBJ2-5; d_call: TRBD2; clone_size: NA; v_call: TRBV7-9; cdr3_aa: CASSLGAGELFGETQYF; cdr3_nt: TGTGCCAGCAGCTTAGGAGCGGGAGAGTTATTCGGAGAGACCCAGTACTTC
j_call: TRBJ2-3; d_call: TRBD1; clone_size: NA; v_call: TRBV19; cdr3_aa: CASSMEDRGRDTQYF; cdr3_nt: TGTGCCAGTAGTATGGAAGACAGGGGAAGAGATACGCAGTATTTT
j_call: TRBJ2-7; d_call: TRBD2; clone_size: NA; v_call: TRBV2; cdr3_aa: CAGQGLASEQYF; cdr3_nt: TGTGCCGGCCAGGGACTAGCGAGTGAGCAGTACTTC
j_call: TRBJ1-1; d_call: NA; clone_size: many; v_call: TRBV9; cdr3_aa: CASSERATNTEAFF; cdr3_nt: TGTGCCAGCAGCGAAAGGGCTACGAACACTGAAGCTTTCTTT
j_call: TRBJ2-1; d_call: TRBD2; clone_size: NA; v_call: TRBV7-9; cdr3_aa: CASSDGGRADEQFF; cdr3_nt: TGTGCCAGCAGCGACGGCGGGAGGGCCGATGAGCAGTTCTTC
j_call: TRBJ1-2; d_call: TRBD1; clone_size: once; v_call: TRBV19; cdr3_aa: CASSLTGIRGYGYTF; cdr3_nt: TGTGCCAGTAGTCTGACAGGGATTCGGGGCTATGGCTACACCTTC
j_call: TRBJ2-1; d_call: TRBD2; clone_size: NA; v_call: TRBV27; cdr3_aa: CASTTSGREVMFF; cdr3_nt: TGTGCCAGCACGACTAGCGGGAGGGAGGTTATGTTCTTC
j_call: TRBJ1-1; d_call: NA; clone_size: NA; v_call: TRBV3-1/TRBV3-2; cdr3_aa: CASSRTDRQIADTEAFF; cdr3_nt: TGTGCCAGCAGCCGAACAGATCGACAGATAGCGGACACTGAAGCTTTCTTT
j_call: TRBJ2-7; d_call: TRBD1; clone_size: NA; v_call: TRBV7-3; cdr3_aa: CASSWTGGGEQYF; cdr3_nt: TGTGCCAGCAGCTGGACAGGGGGAGGCGAGCAGTACTTC
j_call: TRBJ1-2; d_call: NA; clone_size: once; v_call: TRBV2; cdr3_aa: CASTSGLYNYGYTF; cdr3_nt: TGTGCCAGCACCTCGGGCCTTTATAACTATGGCTACACCTTC
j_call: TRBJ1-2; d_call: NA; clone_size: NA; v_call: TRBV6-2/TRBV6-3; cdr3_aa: CASSSRLSGYTF; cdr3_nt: TGTGCCAGCAGTTCCCGACTGAGTGGCTACACCTTC
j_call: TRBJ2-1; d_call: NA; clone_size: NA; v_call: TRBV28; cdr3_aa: CASSLVGVYNEQFF; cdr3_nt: TGTGCCAGCAGTTTGGTCGGAGTCTACAATGAGCAGTTCTTC
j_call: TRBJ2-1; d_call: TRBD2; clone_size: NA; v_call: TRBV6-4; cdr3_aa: CASSASSGSTEQFF; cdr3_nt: TGTGCCAGCAGTGCGTCTAGCGGGAGTACTGAGCAGTTCTTC
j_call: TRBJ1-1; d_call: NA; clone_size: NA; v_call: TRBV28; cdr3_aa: CASKDSANTEAFF; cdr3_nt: TGTGCCAGCAAGGACAGTGCGAACACTGAAGCTTTCTTT
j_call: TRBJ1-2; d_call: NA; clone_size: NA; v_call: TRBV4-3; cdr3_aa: CASSHADRDYGYTF; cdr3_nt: TGCGCCAGCAGCCACGCAGACAGAGACTATGGCTACACCTTC
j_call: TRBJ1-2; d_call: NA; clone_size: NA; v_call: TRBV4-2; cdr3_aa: CASSQDRGTLRGYTF; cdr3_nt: TGTGCCAGCAGCCAAGATAGGGGGACCCTACGCGGCTACACCTTC
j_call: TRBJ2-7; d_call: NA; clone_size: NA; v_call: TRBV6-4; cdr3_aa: CASIPRPRAYPTFWCEQYF; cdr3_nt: TGTGCCAGCATTCCCAGACCCCGGGCCTACCCTACGTTCTGGTGCGAGCAGTACTTC
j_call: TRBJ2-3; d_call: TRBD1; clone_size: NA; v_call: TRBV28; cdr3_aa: CASSLDRVGQLSTSTDTQYF; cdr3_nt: TGTGCCAGCAGTTTAGATCGGGTGGGACAGCTGTCGACTAGCACAGATACGCAGTATTTT
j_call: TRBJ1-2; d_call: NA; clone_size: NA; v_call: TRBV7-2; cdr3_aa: CASSIDRIYGYTF; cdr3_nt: TGTGCCAGCAGCATCGACAGGATTTATGGCTACACCTTC
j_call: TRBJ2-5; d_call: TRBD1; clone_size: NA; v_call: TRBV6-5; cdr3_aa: CASSYFGQGGTQYF; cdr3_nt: TGTGCCAGCAGTTACTTCGGACAGGGAGGGACCCAGTACTTC
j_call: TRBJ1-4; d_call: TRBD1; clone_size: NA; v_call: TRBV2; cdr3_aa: CASSEGDRYNEKLFF; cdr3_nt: TGTGCCAGCAGTGAAGGGGACAGATATAATGAAAAACTGTTTTTT
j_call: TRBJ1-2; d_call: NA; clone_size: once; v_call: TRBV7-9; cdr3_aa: CASSSGSYGYTF; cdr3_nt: TGTGCCAGCAGCTCAGGCTCCTATGGCTACACCTTC
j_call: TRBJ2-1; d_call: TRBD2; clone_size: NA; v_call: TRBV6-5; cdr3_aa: CASTGLAGSYNEQFF; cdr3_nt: TGTGCCAGCACCGGACTAGCGGGCTCCTACAATGAGCAGTTCTTC
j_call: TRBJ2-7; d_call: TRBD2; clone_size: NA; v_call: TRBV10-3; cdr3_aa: CAISEYGGYEQYF; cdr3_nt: TGTGCCATCAGTGAGTACGGGGGGTACGAGCAGTACTTC
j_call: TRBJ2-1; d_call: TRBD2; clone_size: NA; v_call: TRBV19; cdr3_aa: CASSPGGLAGTNEQFF; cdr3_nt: TGTGCCAGTAGTCCGGGGGGACTAGCGGGAACCAATGAGCAGTTCTTC
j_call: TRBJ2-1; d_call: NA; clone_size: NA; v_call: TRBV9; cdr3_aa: CASSVALNNEQFF; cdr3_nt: TGTGCCAGCAGCGTAGCCTTAAACAATGAGCAGTTCTTC
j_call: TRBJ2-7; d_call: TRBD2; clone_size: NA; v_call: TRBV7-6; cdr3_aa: CASSSGLAGVQYF; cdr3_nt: TGTGCCAGCAGCTCCGGACTAGCGGGAGTGCAGTACTTC
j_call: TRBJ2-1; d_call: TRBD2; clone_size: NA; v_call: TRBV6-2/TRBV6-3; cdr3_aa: CASRPSGRGYNEQFF; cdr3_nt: TGTGCCAGCAGGCCTAGCGGAAGGGGCTACAATGAGCAGTTCTTC
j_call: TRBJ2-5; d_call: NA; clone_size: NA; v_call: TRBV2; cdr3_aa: CASSEALFQGQETQYF; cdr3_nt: TGTGCCAGCAGTGAAGCGCTTTTCCAGGGGCAAGAGACCCAGTACTTC
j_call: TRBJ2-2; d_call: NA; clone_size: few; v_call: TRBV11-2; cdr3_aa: CASSPRGGELFF; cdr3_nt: TGTGCCAGCAGCCCAAGGGGCGGGGAGCTGTTTTTT
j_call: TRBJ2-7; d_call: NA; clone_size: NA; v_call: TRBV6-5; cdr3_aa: CASGSDRSYEQYF; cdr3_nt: TGTGCCAGCGGGTCTGACAGGAGCTACGAGCAGTACTTC
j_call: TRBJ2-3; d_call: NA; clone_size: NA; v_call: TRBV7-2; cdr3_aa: CASSLWSRALDTQYF; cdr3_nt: TGTGCCAGCAGCTTATGGAGCAGGGCGTTAGATACGCAGTATTTT
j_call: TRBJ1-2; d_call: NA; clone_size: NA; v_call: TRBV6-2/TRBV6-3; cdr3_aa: CASSQGRRGYTF; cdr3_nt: TGTGCCAGCAGTCAAGGGAGACGGGGCTACACCTTC
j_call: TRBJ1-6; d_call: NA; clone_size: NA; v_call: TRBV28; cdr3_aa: CASSLGKEGPRRALHF; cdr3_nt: TGTGCCAGCAGTTTAGGTAAAGAGGGTCCGAGGAGAGCCCTCCACTTT
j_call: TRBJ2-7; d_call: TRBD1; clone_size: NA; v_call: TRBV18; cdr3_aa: CASSPGTGAVEQYF; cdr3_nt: TGTGCCAGCTCACCCGGGACAGGGGCGGTCGAGCAGTACTTC
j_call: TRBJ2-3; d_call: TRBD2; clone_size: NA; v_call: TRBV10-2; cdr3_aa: CASRTSDTQYF; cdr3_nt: TGCGCCAGCAGGACTAGCGATACGCAGTATTTT
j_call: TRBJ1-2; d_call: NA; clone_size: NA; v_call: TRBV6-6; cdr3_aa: CASSRVVADGYTF; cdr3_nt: TGTGCCAGCAGTAGGGTGGTAGCGGATGGCTACACCTTC
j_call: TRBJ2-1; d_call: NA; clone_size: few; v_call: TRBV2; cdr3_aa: CASQLQGFDEQFF; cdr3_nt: TGTGCCAGCCAATTACAGGGTTTCGATGAGCAGTTCTTC
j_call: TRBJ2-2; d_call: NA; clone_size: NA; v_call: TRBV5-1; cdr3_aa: CASRGVQVGTGELFF; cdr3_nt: TGCGCCAGCAGGGGCGTGCAGGTGGGCACCGGGGAGCTGTTTTTT
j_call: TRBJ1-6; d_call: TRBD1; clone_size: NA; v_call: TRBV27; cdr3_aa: CASSPLTGAYNSPLHF; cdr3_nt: TGTGCCAGCAGTCCCTTGACAGGGGCCTATAATTCACCCCTCCACTTT
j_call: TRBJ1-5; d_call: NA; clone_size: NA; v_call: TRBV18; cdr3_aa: CASRQVPNQPQHF; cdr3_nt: TGTGCCAGCAGACAGGTTCCCAATCAGCCCCAGCATTTT
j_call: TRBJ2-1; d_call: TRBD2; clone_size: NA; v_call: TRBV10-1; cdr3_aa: CASSELAGVDEQFF; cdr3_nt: TGCGCCAGCAGCGAACTAGCGGGAGTGGATGAGCAGTTCTTC
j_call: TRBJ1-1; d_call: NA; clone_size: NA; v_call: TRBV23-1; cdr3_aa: CASKSRLNTEAFF; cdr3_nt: TGCGCCAGCAAAAGCCGATTGAACACTGAAGCTTTCTTT
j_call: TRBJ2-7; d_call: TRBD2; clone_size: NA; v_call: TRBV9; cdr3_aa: CASSVGTSGSFEQYF; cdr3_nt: TGTGCCAGCAGCGTAGGGACTAGCGGGAGCTTTGAGCAGTACTTC